Sequencing of this T cell receptor beta chain was carried out in a study of T cell repertoires in ileal Crohn's disease. About the study: Surgery for a complication: stricturing in about 61%, penetrating in about 40%. Study findings and constraints: All patients with clonality above 26.8% had endoscopic recurrence.

TCRdb's copy holds only in-frame clones and misses some; the assay was immunoSEQ multiplex PCR. This sample has around 5,200 clones, with roughly 80% found just once. Time point denoted: inflamed ileum from the surgical specimen. Adults with ileal or ileocolonic Crohn's disease and an indication for resection were eligible. On this clone: Antigen specificity is unknown.

V lost 3 bases, J lost 5 bases, and 14 bases lay in between. Germline V lookup: CDR1 SGHTA, CDR2 FQGTGA. This CDR3 region has 14 residues. Sequenced input: ileal tissue. The chain carries TRBV7-3 and TRBJ2-7, with D perhaps being TRBD1 or TRBD2 (5 bases each). The TCR was taken from an adult with Crohn's disease. The CDR3 nucleotides are TGTGCCAGCAGCTTCGGGACGGCCAACGACGAGCAGTACTTC. Translating gives CASSFGTANDEQYF.